A selection of T cell receptor beta chains follows, all from one sample in a study of PD-L1 blockade in urothelial cancer. Assay: immunoSEQ multiplex PCR; the TCRdb copy retains only in-frame clones and omits some. Of about 50,000 clones in the sample, approximately 85% were seen once. The sample here was PBMCs, taken around atezolizumab (anti-PD-L1) treatment. Receptors were obtained from a man aged 50-60 years with urothelial cancer. The CDR3 runs from the conserved cysteine through the conserved F or W. Each record gives: clone size, D gene, J gene, V gene, CDR3 DNA, CDR3 protein. The D gene is left open where the match is weak. Rows may omit the clone size; those that give it use once, few, many or a size class.

clone_size: NA
d_call: TRBD2
j_call: TRBJ2-3
v_call: TRBV19
cdr3_nt: TGTGCCAGTACCCTCCAACCCTTAGCGGGGGGGAACACAGATACGCAGTATTTT
cdr3_aa: CASTLQPLAGGNTDTQYF

clone_size: NA
d_call: NA
j_call: TRBJ1-5
v_call: TRBV12-5
cdr3_nt: TGTGCTAGTGGTTTGGCTTCGGGTCAGCCCCAGCATTTT
cdr3_aa: CASGLASGQPQHF

clone_size: NA
d_call: TRBD1
j_call: TRBJ1-6
v_call: TRBV19
cdr3_nt: TGTGCCAGTAGCTCGGACAGGCCCTGGTCACCCCTCCACTTT
cdr3_aa: CASSSDRPWSPLHF

clone_size: NA
d_call: TRBD2
j_call: TRBJ2-7
v_call: TRBV10-2
cdr3_nt: TGCGCCACCCACCTGGGACTAGCGGGACCCTACGAGCAGTACTTC
cdr3_aa: CATHLGLAGPYEQYF

clone_size: few
d_call: NA
j_call: TRBJ2-1
v_call: TRBV5-1
cdr3_nt: TGCGCCAGCAGCCTACGGGGGACCGCGAGTGGAGGTGAGCAGTTCTTC
cdr3_aa: CASSLRGTASGGEQFF

clone_size: NA
d_call: TRBD2
j_call: TRBJ2-3
v_call: TRBV5-4
cdr3_nt: TGTGCCAGCACCGTAGCGGGAGGGATGTCAGATACGCAGTATTTT
cdr3_aa: CASTVAGGMSDTQYF

clone_size: NA
d_call: TRBD2
j_call: TRBJ2-3
v_call: TRBV7-9
cdr3_nt: TGTGCCAGCAGCTTAGGAACTAGCGGGGGTACAGATACGCAGTATTTT
cdr3_aa: CASSLGTSGGTDTQYF

clone_size: NA
d_call: NA
j_call: TRBJ1-1
v_call: TRBV7-2
cdr3_nt: TGTGCCAGCAAGAGTCCGGGAGGGGAAGCTTTCTTT
cdr3_aa: CASKSPGGEAFF

clone_size: few
d_call: NA
j_call: TRBJ1-2
v_call: TRBV5-8
cdr3_nt: TGTGCCAGCAGCTTGTTGTTATCTCACTATGGCTACACCTTC
cdr3_aa: CASSLLLSHYGYTF

clone_size: NA
d_call: TRBD1
j_call: TRBJ1-1
v_call: TRBV28
cdr3_nt: TGTGCCAGCAGTTTTCCGGGACAGGGGATGATCGGGACTGAAGCTTTCTTT
cdr3_aa: CASSFPGQGMIGTEAFF

clone_size: NA
d_call: NA
j_call: TRBJ2-3
v_call: TRBV28
cdr3_nt: TGTGCCAGCAGCCCCGGGGGCACAGATACGCAGTATTTT
cdr3_aa: CASSPGGTDTQYF

clone_size: NA
d_call: TRBD2
j_call: TRBJ2-1
v_call: TRBV6-4
cdr3_nt: TGTGCCAGCAGTGACAATCCGGGACTAGCGGGGAGTGAGCAGTTCTTC
cdr3_aa: CASSDNPGLAGSEQFF

clone_size: NA
d_call: NA
j_call: TRBJ2-5
v_call: TRBV4-2
cdr3_nt: TGTGCCAGCAGCCAAGAAGGGCAGGGGGGAGAGACCCAGTACTTC
cdr3_aa: CASSQEGQGGETQYF